This T cell receptor (beta chain) derives from a study of radiotherapy plus CTLA-4 blockade in lung cancer. Background on the study: For about 19% of patients, objective responses occurred, and about 33% had disease control.

Findings and limits, study-wide: Subsequent to radiotherapy plus ipilimumab, tumor-derived TCR clones underwent expansion in blood. Reports state that early shifts in blood T cell clones, with interferon-beta, best predicted response.

Using immunoSEQ multiplex PCR, the repertoire was profiled, and TCRdb retains in-frame clones only, with some absent. The data show roughly 30,000 clones, approximately 78% seen once. With respect to this clone: Its specificity is not known.

CDR3 size: 17 residues. V shed 5 bases and J shed 3 bases, with 20 bases lying between them. Germline V gene lookup returns CDR1 MNHEY and CDR2 SMNVEV (reference sequence). CTLA-4 blockade using ipilimumab, together with focal radiation, was received by patients with chemo-refractory metastatic non-small-cell lung cancer. The source is a human donor with non-small cell lung cancer that progressed on radiotherapy plus ipilimumab. The chain has TRBV27 and TRBJ1-5; D possibly corresponds to TRBD1 (5 bases). The material sequenced was peripheral blood, taken from a patient treated with radiotherapy plus ipilimumab. This chain's CDR3 is CASSPLAGRSFNQPQHF. The CDR3 nucleotides are TGTGCCAGCAGTCCCTTGGCAGGGCGATCCTTCAATCAGCCCCAGCATTTT.